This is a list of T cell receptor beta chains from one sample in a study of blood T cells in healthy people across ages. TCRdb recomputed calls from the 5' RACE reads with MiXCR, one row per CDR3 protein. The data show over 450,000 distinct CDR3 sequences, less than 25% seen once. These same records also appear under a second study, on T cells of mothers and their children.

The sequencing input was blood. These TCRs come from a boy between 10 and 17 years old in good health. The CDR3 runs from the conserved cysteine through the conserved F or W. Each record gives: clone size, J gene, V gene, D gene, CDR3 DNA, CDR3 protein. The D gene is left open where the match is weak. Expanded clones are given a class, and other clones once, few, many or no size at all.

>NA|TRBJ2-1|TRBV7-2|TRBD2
TGTGCCAGCAGCTTCGGCGGGAGTAGGGATGAGCAGTTCTTC
CASSFGGSRDEQFF
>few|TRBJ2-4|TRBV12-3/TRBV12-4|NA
TGTGCCAGCAGTTTGAATCAGGGAAGCATTCAGTACTTC
CASSLNQGSIQYF
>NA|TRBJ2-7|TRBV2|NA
TGTGCCAGCAGCTCCAACGCCGCCACCTCCGCCGCCTACGAGCAGTACTTC
CASSSNAATSAAYEQYF
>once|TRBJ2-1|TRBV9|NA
TGTGCCAGCAGCGTAGGAAGGTGGGGACGGGAGCAGTTCTTC
CASSVGRWGREQFF
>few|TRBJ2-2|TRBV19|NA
TGTGCCACTGTCGGTCGGACCGGGGAGCTGTTTTTT
CATVGRTGELFF
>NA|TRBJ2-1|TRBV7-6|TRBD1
TGTGCCAGCAGCTTAGTCGGCACAGGGGTTTCACAACTCAATGAGCAGTTCTTC
CASSLVGTGVSQLNEQFF
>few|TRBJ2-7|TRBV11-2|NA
TGTGCCAGCAGCTTAGATTCCCACGGCTACGAGCAGTACTTC
CASSLDSHGYEQYF
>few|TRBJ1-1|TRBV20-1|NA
TGCAGTGCTAGTTTTCCAGGGATAACTAGGAACACTGAAGCTTTCTTT
CSASFPGITRNTEAFF
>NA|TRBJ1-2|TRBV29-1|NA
TGCAGCGTTGCGATAGAGGGAAGCAGCTACACCTTC
CSVAIEGSSYTF
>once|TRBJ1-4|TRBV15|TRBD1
TGTGCCACGGACAGGGTGGCTAATGAAAAACTGTTTTTT
CATDRVANEKLFF
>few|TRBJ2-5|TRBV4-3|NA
TGCGCCAGCAGCCAAGCGGAAGACAGCCTCCAAGAGACCCAGTACTTC
CASSQAEDSLQETQYF
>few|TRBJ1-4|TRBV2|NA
TGTGCCAGCAGTGAAGTATATGAAAAACTGTTTTTT
CASSEVYEKLFF
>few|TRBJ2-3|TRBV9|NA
TGTGCCAGCAGCCGCCGGGAGGATACGCAGTATTTT
CASSRREDTQYF
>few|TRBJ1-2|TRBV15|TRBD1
TGTGCCACCAGCAGGCTCAGGGGGCGGCAGGATGGCTACACCTTC
CATSRLRGRQDGYTF
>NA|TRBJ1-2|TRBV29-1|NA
TGCAGCGTTGAATCGGGCTATGGCTACATCTTC
CSVESGYGYIF
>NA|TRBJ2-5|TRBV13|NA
TGTGCCAGCAGCAATAGCATGGGTAGTAAGAAGGCCCAGTACTTC
CASSNSMGSKKAQYF
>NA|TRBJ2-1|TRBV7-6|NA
TGTGCCAGCACCTTGGGATGGGGGGTCAATGAGCAGTTCTTC
CASTLGWGVNEQFF
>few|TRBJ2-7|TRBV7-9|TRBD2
TGTGCCAGCAGCCTATTTAGCGGGGGCCTCTTTGACGAGCAGTACTTC
CASSLFSGGLFDEQYF
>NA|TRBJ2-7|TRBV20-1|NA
TGCAGTGCTATACCGGAGAGGGACGCCCTCGGGGACGAGCAGTACTTC
CSAIPERDALGDEQYF
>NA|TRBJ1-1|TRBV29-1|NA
TGCAGCCTAAAGGGGAGCGGAACTGAAGCTTTCTTT
CSLKGSGTEAFF
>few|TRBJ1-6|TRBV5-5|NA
TGTGCCTCACACCCGCTCTCCTATAATTCACCCCTCCACTTT
CASHPLSYNSPLHF
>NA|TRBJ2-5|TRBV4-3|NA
TGCGCCAGCAGCCAAGAGAAAGCGTTCCAAGAGACCCAGTACTTC
CASSQEKAFQETQYF
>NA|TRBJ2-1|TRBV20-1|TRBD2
TGCAGTGCCGCGACTAGCGGGGGCTACAATGAGCAGTTCTTC
CSAATSGGYNEQFF
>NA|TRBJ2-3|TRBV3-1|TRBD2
TGTGCCAGCAGCCAAGTGCCCCCGCGGGGGGGCACAGATACGCAGTATTTT
CASSQVPPRGGTDTQYF
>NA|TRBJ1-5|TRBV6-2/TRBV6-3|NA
TGTGCCAGCAGCTCTAGGATCGGCAATCAGCCCCAGCATTTT
CASSSRIGNQPQHF
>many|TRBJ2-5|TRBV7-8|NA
TGTGCCAGCAGCTTAGAACTAGCCGAAGAGACCCAGTACTTC
CASSLELAEETQYF
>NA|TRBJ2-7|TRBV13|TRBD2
TGTGCCAGCAGCTTAGTAGGTCTAGCGGCGAGCTCCTACGAGCAGTACTTC
CASSLVGLAASSYEQYF
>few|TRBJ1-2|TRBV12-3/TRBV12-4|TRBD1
TGTGCCAGCAGTTTAGTCAGGGGGGCAGATGGCTACACCTTC
CASSLVRGADGYTF
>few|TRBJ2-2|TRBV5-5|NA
TGTGCCAGCAGCTTGGCCCCGAACACCGGGGAGCTGTTTTTT
CASSLAPNTGELFF
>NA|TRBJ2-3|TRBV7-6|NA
TGTGCCAGCAGCTTGACGTTTAGGACAGATACGCAGTATTTT
CASSLTFRTDTQYF
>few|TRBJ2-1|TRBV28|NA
TGTGCCAGCAGTTTTTCGTCGCAGGGTCGTTACAATGAGCAGTTCTTC
CASSFSSQGRYNEQFF
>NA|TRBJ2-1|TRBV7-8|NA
TGTGCCAGCAGCCACGAGAGGGTGAATGAGCAGTTCTTC
CASSHERVNEQFF
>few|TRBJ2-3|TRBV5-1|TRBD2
TGCGCCAGCAGCTCCGGACTAGCGGGAGATCGTACGCAGTATTTT
CASSSGLAGDRTQYF
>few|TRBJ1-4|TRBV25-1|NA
TGTGCCAGCAGTGCACGGACAGCAACTAATGAAAAACTGTTTTTT
CASSARTATNEKLFF
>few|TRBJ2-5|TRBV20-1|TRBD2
TGCAGTGCTAGAGATCGGATGCGGGGGGGACTCCAAGAGACCCAGTACTTC
CSARDRMRGGLQETQYF
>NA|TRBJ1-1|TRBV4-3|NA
TGCGCCAGCAGCCAAGATATACACAGATCCGTTGGGAACACTGAAGCTTTCTTT
CASSQDIHRSVGNTEAFF
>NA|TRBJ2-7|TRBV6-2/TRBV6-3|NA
TGTGCCAGCAGTTGGGGGTCCGGCCAAACCTACGAGCAGTACTTC
CASSWGSGQTYEQYF
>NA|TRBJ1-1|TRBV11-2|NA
TGTGCCAGCAGCTTAAACCTGAACACTGAAGCTTTCTTT
CASSLNLNTEAFF
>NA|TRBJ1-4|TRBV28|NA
TGTGCCAGCAGCCTCTGGATTACGGCTAATGAAAAACTGTTTTTT
CASSLWITANEKLFF
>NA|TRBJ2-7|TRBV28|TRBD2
TGTGCCACCGAGAGCGGGAGTGAATACGAGCAGTACTTC
CATESGSEYEQYF
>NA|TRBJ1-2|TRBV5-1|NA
TGCGCCAGCAGCTTGGGTGACGGAACCAACTATGGCTACACCTTC
CASSLGDGTNYGYTF
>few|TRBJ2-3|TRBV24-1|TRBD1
TGTGCCACCAGTCCGAGGGGGCGTGGGACAGATACGCAGTATTTT
CATSPRGRGTDTQYF